Below, one T cell receptor beta chain is given with its context. What it binds is unknown. The sample holds other DNA sequences that translate to the same CDR3. The data originate from a study of Ad26.COV2.S vaccination and SARS-CoV-2 variants. Study-wide results and caveats: Spike-specific TCR breadth in vaccine recipients exceeded that seen in placebo recipients.

Treatment of the sample: 19 received Ad26.COV2.S at low or high dose, single or two shots; about 5 received placebo; per-sample allocation not given. Samples came from day 63 after the first vaccine or placebo injection. The table came from immunoSEQ multiplex PCR; TCRdb's copy has only in-frame clones and leaves some out. Of about 390,000 clones listed, 75% to 90% are singletons. The CDR3 extends over 13 amino acids. V shed 1 base and J shed 3 bases, with 6 bases lying between them. This receptor was identified in a person between 18 and 65 years old who received the Ad26.COV2.S COVID-19 vaccine or a placebo. This chain joins TRBV12-3 or TRBV12-4 and TRBJ2-5, with D tentatively TRBD2 (6 bases). The specimen comprised peripheral blood, sampled in a trial of Ad26.COV2.S vaccine versus placebo. The CDR3 DNA sequence: TGTGCCAGCAGTTTAGGGGGGGAAGAGACCCAGTACTTC. Amino acids: CASSLGGEETQYF.